This T cell receptor beta chain was sequenced for a study of T cells in Graves' hyperthyroidism and ophthalmopathy. RNA transcripts gave rise to amplified TCR beta CDR3 regions. RT-PCR in the first round (using the HTBI primer set) targeted the TCR CDR3. TCRdb re-analysed the multiplex PCR reads in MiXCR, keeping a single row per CDR3 protein. The sample records approximately 630,000 distinct CDR3 sequences, 15% to 20% being singletons. Aged 18 to 65, the patients had hyperthyroidism that was newly diagnosed and had lasted under 2 months. V dropped 4 bases and J dropped 7 bases, with 13 bases sitting between them. The CDR3 sequence is 14 residues long. CDR1 and CDR2 from the germline V gene are SGHTA and FQGTGA. Note on this clonotype: Its target is not known.

General observations from the study: Separation of ophthalmopathy from stable hyperthyroidism was achieved by a 13 V-J model.

V is TRBV7-3 and J is TRBJ2-2; TRBD1 or TRBD2 may be the D gene (5 bases each). Sequencing used blood. The TCR was taken from a woman in her thirties with Graves' hyperthyroidism. This CDR3 is CASSSQPGSGELFF. The CDR3 coding sequence is TGTGCCAGCAGCTCACAGCCAGGGAGCGGGGAGCTGTTTTTT.